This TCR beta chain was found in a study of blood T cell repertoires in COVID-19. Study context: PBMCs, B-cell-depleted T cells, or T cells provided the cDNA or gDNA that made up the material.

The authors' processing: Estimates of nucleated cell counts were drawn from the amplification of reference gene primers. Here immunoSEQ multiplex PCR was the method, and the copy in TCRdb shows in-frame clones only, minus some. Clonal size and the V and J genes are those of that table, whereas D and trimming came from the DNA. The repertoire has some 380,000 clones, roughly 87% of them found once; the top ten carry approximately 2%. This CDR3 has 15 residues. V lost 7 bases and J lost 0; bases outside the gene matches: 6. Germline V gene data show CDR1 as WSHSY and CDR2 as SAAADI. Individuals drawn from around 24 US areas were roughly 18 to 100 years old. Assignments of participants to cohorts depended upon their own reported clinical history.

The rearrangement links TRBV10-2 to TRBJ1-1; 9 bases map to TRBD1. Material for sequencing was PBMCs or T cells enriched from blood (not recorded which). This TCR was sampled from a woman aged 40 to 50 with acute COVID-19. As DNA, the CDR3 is TGCGCCAGCACCCTTAGGGACAGGGTGAACACTGAAGCTTTCTTT. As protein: CASTLRDRVNTEAFF.